Sequencing of this T cell receptor beta chain was carried out in a study of blood T cell repertoires in COVID-19. The overall study: Acute and convalescent COVID-19 specimens originated in the United States, Italy and Spain. PBMCs, B-cell-depleted T cells, or T cells provided the cDNA or gDNA that made up the material.

The V gene's germline CDR1 is MGHRA and CDR2 YSYEKL. V gave up 1 base and J gave up 0 bases; unmatched junction bases: 2. The CDR3 loop spans 16 amino acids. The authors' processing: The assay estimated nucleated cells by amplifying reference gene primers. This table comes from immunoSEQ multiplex PCR, and its TCRdb copy is limited to in-frame clones, with some not included. D and trimming were read from the DNA, whereas the V and J calls and clone size are those reported in that table. The sample holds some 150,000 clones, 80% to 90% seen once. The sequenced sample consisted of peripheral blood. The receptor's source is a woman aged 40-49 years with acute or convalescent COVID-19. The chain uses TRBV4-1 and TRBJ1-4, with 7 bases that match TRBD1. In DNA, the CDR3 is TGCGCCAGCAGCCAAGGGGACAGCTCAACTAATGAAAAACTGTTTTTT. Encoded protein: CASSQGDSSTNEKLFF.